The clone carrying this T cell receptor beta chain occurred a few times. No antigen is known for it. The sample is drawn from a study of T-cell memory formation after mild COVID-19. As for the study in general: Among the donors, TCR clusters were largely specific to each donor.

Each CDR3 protein gets one entry after TCRdb re-called the 5' RACE reads with MiXCR. The table records hundreds of thousands of distinct CDR3 sequences, roughly a fifth of them present only once. The study, taken as a whole, reports: Memory from before infection featured some responding clones, which suggests cross-reactive memory joined. CM and EM subsets held most contracting CD4+ clones; EMRA held CD8+ ones. Day 15 to 85 contracting clones showed balanced CD4/CD8; later expanders leaned CD4+.

Sequencing was performed on PBMCs or a T cell subset sorted from them (not recorded which). This TCR was sampled from a man aged 18 to 30 who had mild COVID-19 (a few samples of this study predate the infection). Cell type and time point are not known.

The CDR3 loop reads CASSQDPGQAGYTF. CDR3 DNA sequence: TGTGCCAGCAGCCAAGATCCCGGACAGGCGGGCTACACCTTC. J is TRBJ1-2 and V is TRBV4-2; 7 nucleotides align to TRBD1. The trim removed 0 bases at V and 8 bases at J, leaving 6 bases unmatched. This CDR3 has 14 residues. Looked up from germline, CDR1 is LGHNA and CDR2 is YNFKEQ.